Reported below is one T cell receptor beta chain. Its matching antigen is unknown. Additional DNA sequences in this sample encode the identical CDR3. Data came from immunoSEQ multiplex PCR; TCRdb stores just in-frame clones and leaves some out. The sample carries around 30,000 clones, approximately 87% recorded once. These data come from a study of a mutant IDH1 vaccine in newly diagnosed glioma. Study in general: Earlier treatment was radiotherapy, temozolomide, or both, with most getting both. It was at week 35 that visit V12 occurred, and at week 47 that visit V13 did.

Stated time point: week 47, end of study. Mutant IDH1 20-mer peptide, at 300 ug, made up each vaccine dose, with topical imiquimod. Trimming removed 3 bases from V and 1 base from J, with 3 bases in between. There are 11 residues in the CDR3. CDR1 is SQVTM and CDR2 is ANQGSEA in the germline V gene. Study-wide results and limits: Alterations occurring in top peripheral T cell clonotypes seemed unrelated to pseudoprogression.

This specimen was PBMCs, taken from a glioma patient whose treatment included an IDH1 peptide vaccine. This TCR came from a woman between 25 and 40 years old with glioma. V is TRBV29-1 and J is TRBJ1-2, with D uncertain. CDR3 DNA sequence: TGCAGCGTTGAGCTTAACTATGGCTACACCTTC. This codes for CSVELNYGYTF.